The clone carrying this T cell receptor beta chain was recorded a few times. Its antigen is unidentified. This sample is part of a study of T cells after yellow fever vaccination. Study-level points and caveats: Weaker in magnitude, the secondary response showed a faster peak on day 5 versus 15. Clonotypes shared by both compartments, CD4 and CD8, made up a small share.

The germline V gene encodes CDR1 SGHTA and CDR2 FQGNSA. J gave up 5 bases and V 3 bases, and 6 bases lay outside the gene matches. CDR3 length equals 16 residues. One entry per CDR3 protein, called by TCRdb with MiXCR from the 5' RACE reads. The sample records fewer than 350,000 distinct CDR3 sequences, 8.7% being singletons. The chain combines TRBV7-2 with TRBJ2-5; TRBD2 aligns across 13 bases. Specimen: PBMCs, collected on the day of the first yellow fever vaccination. This clonotype was obtained from a young man who received the YFV17D yellow fever vaccine. The CDR3 nucleotides are TGTGCCAGCAGCTTTACACTAGCGGGGGGGACGGAGACCCAGTACTTC. Encoded protein: CASSFTLAGGTETQYF.